Given below is one T cell receptor (beta chain) in context. Its cognate antigen has yet to be identified. No base qualities exist here, and no much larger clone lies one base off it. The donors were healthy, HIV-negative adults with no recently reported acute infections or vaccinations. Every donor was a Caucasian adult residing in Nashville, Tennessee, USA. CD4+ T cells were enriched by magnetic negative selection, after which naive cells were positively selected on CD45RA and the negative fraction was taken as the memory subset. After blood collection by leukapheresis, PBMCs were isolated using Ficoll-Histopaque density gradient centrifugation and then cryopreserved in the vapor phase of liquid nitrogen. Analytical flow cytometry was used to check the purity and quantity of each magnetically sorted T cell population. Genomic DNA was isolated from every sorted fraction and measured by UV absorbance on a Nanodrop 2000c.

TCR CDR3 regions were amplified from genomic DNA by multiplex PCR using the deep immunoSEQ assay. Genomic DNA extracted from each cell subset was distributed evenly over all wells of several immunoSEQ 96-well plates, and each plate served as one replicate. For sorted subsets, each replicate PCR was loaded with about 0.2 ug genomic DNA, equivalent to about 30,000 T cell genomes. The purified libraries were quantified using a Qubit 3.0 fluorometer, sized with a Bioanalyzer 2100, and then quantified again using the KAPA Library Quantification kit. Every immunoSEQ 96-well plate was sequenced on a separate single-read 150-cycle Illumina NextSeq 550 flow cell. As for the original processing: Because the immunoSEQ output held only junctional sequences and lacked quality scores, the filtering could not match the filtering applied to full-length reads. Sequences were annotated with PyIR, a Python wrapper for IgBLAST v1.9, and V/J genes and CDR3 were assigned using IMGT germline references. Reads were removed for weak V/J assignments (E-value above 1e-6), missing CDR3, stop codons, out-of-frame junctions, or ambiguous translated residues. V3J clonotypes were defined as sequences sharing the same inferred V gene, J gene, and CDR3 amino acid sequence. Percentage overlap between repertoires was computed as shared unique clonotypes divided by the size of the smaller repertoire. RTK rarefaction, the Chao1 estimator, and Recon v2.1 estimates of unobserved clonotypes were used to assess repertoire richness. Generation probabilities for all TCRbeta clonotypes obtained by the gDNA method from a handful of donors were computed using OLGA. TCRdb's version of the immuneACCESS table is confined to in-frame rearrangements and falls short of the full clone set. An unresolved V gene accounts for under half of the shortfall where checked; the remainder is of unknown origin. The DNA gave D and trimming, while V, J and clone size come from that table. Here the sample has a few million clones; 85% to 95% occur a single time. The ten largest clones take up approximately 0.39% of the sample.

The junction shows trimming of 7 bases on V and 5 bases on J, and the gene matches do not reach 14 bases of it. CDR1 and CDR2 (MNHEY, SMNVEV) derive from the germline V gene (reference sequence). CDR3 length: 16 amino acids, cysteine to phenylalanine. The sequence is cut down to CDR3 DNA, 48 bases in frame from base 1. This sample was taken from a study of shared clonotypes between healthy human individuals (dated by TCRdb to the early 2020s). For context, the study as a whole: The cohort included three men and a couple of women between 18 and 49 years of age. Between about 0.85 and 9.5 billion PBMCs per donor were obtained by leukapheresis. To increase sequencing depth and limit assay-specific biases, different laboratories used diverse techniques to prepare libraries and sequence TCR repertoires. Per donor, three plates each were used for CD4 naive and CD4 memory, two for CD8 naive, and one for CD8 memory. To estimate repertoire size and how much clonotypes are shared between individuals, the study performed deep sequencing of blood TCR repertoires from about 5 healthy adults.

Study-level results and caveats: Even with the large sequencing depth, rarefaction of the sorted-subset datasets indicated that sequencing was incomplete. Naive subsets generally had larger estimated clonotype richness than memory subsets. Based on pairwise subsampling, the degree of clonotype sharing among donors was expected to be affected by sequencing depth. Clonotypes shared by all four sorted-subset donors showed higher generation probabilities than non-shared clonotypes. Sharing across a handful of donors was observed for approximately 5% of naive CD4, 3.5% of naive CD8, about 2.5% of memory CD4, and less than 0.45% of memory CD8 clonotypes. Because the study included a small number of donors, the genetic and exposure-history diversity represented was limited. Sampling was restricted to blood, and TCR repertoires in tissues likely differ from the TCR repertoires found in blood.

The sequence derives from a man younger than 30 in good health. Some clones in this sample may be carry-over from other donors' samples. The sequenced sample was naive CD4+ T cells from PBMCs. The cell subset or site label, read with the paper, signifies: CD45RA+ positively selected. The V and J genes are TRBV27 and TRBJ2-5; a stretch of 9 junction bases matches TRBD2. The encoded CDR3 is CASKLVAGALGETQYF. The DNA sequence is given as TGTGCCAGCAAACTCGTAGCGGGAGCATTAGGGGAGACCCAGTACTTC.